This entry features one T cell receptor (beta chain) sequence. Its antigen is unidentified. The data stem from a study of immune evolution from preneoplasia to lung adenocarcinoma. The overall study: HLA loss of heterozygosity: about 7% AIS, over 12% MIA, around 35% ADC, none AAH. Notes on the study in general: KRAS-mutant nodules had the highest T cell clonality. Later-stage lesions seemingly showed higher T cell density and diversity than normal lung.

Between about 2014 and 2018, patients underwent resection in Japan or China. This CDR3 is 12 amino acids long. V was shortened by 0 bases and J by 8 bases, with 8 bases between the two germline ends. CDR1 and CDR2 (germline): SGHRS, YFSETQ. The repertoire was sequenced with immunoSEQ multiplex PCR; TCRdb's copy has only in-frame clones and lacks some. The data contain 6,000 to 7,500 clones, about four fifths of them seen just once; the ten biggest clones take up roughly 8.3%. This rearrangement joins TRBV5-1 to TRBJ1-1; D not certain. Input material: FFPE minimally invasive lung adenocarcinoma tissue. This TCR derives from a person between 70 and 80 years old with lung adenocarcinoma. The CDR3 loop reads CASSLVAGEAFF. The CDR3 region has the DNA TGCGCCAGCAGCTTGGTGGCGGGGGAAGCTTTCTTT. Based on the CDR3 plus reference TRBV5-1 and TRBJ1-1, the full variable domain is KAGVTQTPRYLIKTRGQQVTLSCSPISGHRSVSWYQQTPGQGLQFLFEYFSETQRNKGNFPGRFSGRQFSNSRSEMNVSTLELGDSALYLCASSLVAGEAFFGQGTRLTVV.